The clone carrying this T cell receptor (beta chain) was counted a few times. Its matching antigen is unknown. This entry comes from a study of OX40 agonist ivuxolimab in advanced cancers. Study information: All patients had ivuxolimab intravenously every 2 weeks at 0.01 to 10 mg/kg. Prior anti-PD-1, anti-PD-L1 or anti-CTLA-4 therapy did not bar entry, and 40% to 45% had some. General study results and limits: Partial responders at 0.1-3.0 mg/kg showed near-lowest clonal expansion.

Baseline, cycle 4 day 1, and cycle 7 day 1 were the blood sampling points. Trimming stripped 5 bases from V and 4 bases from J, with 6 bases between. The CDR3 has 12 residues. CDR1 and CDR2 (germline): MDHEN, SYDVKM. Libraries were prepared by immunoSEQ multiplex PCR; TCRdb keeps only in-frame clonotypes and omits some of them. Of 50,000 to 80,000 clones listed, more than 80% are singletons. Material: CD4+ or CD8+ T cells sorted from blood, obtained in a trial of the OX40 agonist ivuxolimab. The clonotype was recovered from an adult with an advanced solid tumor such as melanoma, head and neck, liver or kidney cancer. The chain joins TRBV28 to TRBJ1-5; D gene ambiguous. CDR3 bases: TGTGCCAGCAGTATACCAAATCAGCCCCAGCATTTT. The encoded protein is CASSIPNQPQHF.